These 21 T cell receptor beta chains share one sample of origin, sequenced in a study of post-analysis software for immune sequencing data. General study points: Included in a set of about five TRBV segments more frequent in patients than controls were TRBV5-6, TRBV5-1 and TRBV20-1.

Prepared libraries of TCR beta cDNA carried unique molecular identifiers. TCRdb recomputed calls from the PCR reads with MiXCR, one row per CDR3 protein. The table lists roughly 430,000 distinct CDR3 sequences, 30% to 45% of them singletons. Their antigens remain unidentified. Sequencing was carried out using blood. These receptors were collected from a girl aged 2 to 10 with multiple sclerosis.

The J gene is TRBJ1-5, the V gene TRBV12-3 or TRBV12-4; 7 nucleotides line up with TRBD1. This CDR3 has 15 amino acids. Trimming cost V 5 bases and J 1 base; bases outside gene matches: 5. In DNA form, the CDR3 reads TGTGCCAGCAGTCCAGGGGGTTCGAGCAATCAGCCCCAGCATTTT. Amino acids: CASSPGGSSNQPQHF.

The rearrangement joins TRBV4-3 to TRBJ2-1; 12 bases agree with TRBD2. This CDR3 contains 21 residues. The V gene end was trimmed by 0 bases and the J gene end by 0 bases; junction bases not matched to a gene: 12. The germline gives CDR1 LGHNA, CDR2 YSLEER. CDR3 DNA: TGCGCCAGCAGCCAAGAAACCTTCACTAGCGGGAGGTTGAGCTCCTACAATGAGCAGTTCTTC. Residues: CASSQETFTSGRLSSYNEQFF.

The chain recombines TRBV12-3 or TRBV12-4 with TRBJ2-1; 10 bases match TRBD2. The CDR3 is 15 residues long. Trimming cost V 2 bases and J 8 bases; bases outside gene matches: 6. The CDR3 loop is CASSLSSGSFYEQFF. The CDR3 DNA sequence: TGTGCCAGCAGTTTATCTAGCGGGAGTTTTTATGAGCAGTTCTTC.

The chain joins TRBV5-1 to TRBJ2-1; D uncertain. Germline CDR1 is SGHRS and CDR2 is YFSETQ. The V end was cut by 2 bases, the J end by 5 bases, with 8 bases between. This CDR3 has 13 amino acids. In DNA form, the CDR3 reads TGCGCCAGCAGCTTATGGGAAAACAATGAGCAGTTCTTC. It codes for CASSLWENNEQFF.

The sample holds a few counts of this clonotype. J is TRBJ2-3 and V is TRBV5-1; TRBD1 is a possible D gene (6 bases). CDR3 length equals 12 residues. Trimming removed 4 bases at V and 9 bases at J, with 12 bases between. CDR1 is SGHRS and CDR2 is YFSETQ in the germline V gene. CDR3 sequence (DNA): TGCGCCAGCAGCCTCACAGGGATCACGCAGTATTTT. Its protein is CASSLTGITQYF.

This clonotype turned up a few times. The chain has TRBV7-3 and TRBJ1-6; 10 bases match TRBD1. V gave up 4 bases and J gave up 3 bases; unmatched junction bases: 0. Germline-derived CDR1 and CDR2 are SGHTA and FQGTGA. The CDR3 sequence is 15 residues long. The CDR3 reads CASSWTGGYNSPLHF. CDR3 DNA sequence: TGTGCCAGCAGCTGGACAGGGGGCTATAATTCACCCCTCCACTTT. The whole variable domain, filled in from reference TRBV7-3 and TRBJ1-6, reads GAGVSQTPSNKVTEKGKYVELRCDPISGHTALYWYRQSLGQGPEFLIYFQGTGAADDSGLPNDRFFAVRPEGSVSTLKIQRTERGDSAVYLCASSWTGGYNSPLHFGNGTRLTVT.

The rearrangement joins TRBV4-3 to TRBJ2-5; D might be TRBD1 or TRBD2, each matching 6 bases. The ends were cut back, 0 bases at V and 4 bases at J, with 12 bases in the middle. Germline V gene sequence: CDR1 LGHNA, CDR2 YSLEER. There are 15 residues in the CDR3. Here the CDR3 DNA reads TGCGCCAGCAGCCAAGATATGGGGGGCGGAGAGACCCAGTACTTC. It specifies CASSQDMGGGETQYF.

This clonotype was found a few times. The chain combines TRBV20-1 with TRBJ2-2; TRBD1 matches 8 bases. Germline CDR1 and CDR2: DFQATT and SNEGSKA (reference sequence). The CDR3 consists of 13 residues. V gave up 0 bases and J gave up 7 bases; unmatched junction bases: 1. DNA for the CDR3: TGCAGTGCTAGAGAAGACAGGGGCGGGGAGCTGTTTTTT. Its translation: CSAREDRGGELFF.

The chain couples TRBV6-5 to TRBJ2-5; D unresolved. The end of the DNA fits TRBJ2-7 better, so the J call may be wrong. CDR1 is MNHEY and CDR2 is SVGAGI in the germline V gene. The CDR3 is 12 residues long. The CDR3 DNA sequence: TGTGCCAGCAGTTATCCCTTCTACGAGCAGTACTTC. Amino acid sequence: CASSYPFYEQYF.

In this sample, this clonotype turned up a few times. The V gene is TRBV7-9, the J gene TRBJ2-4; D remains unclear. The CDR3 spans 13 residues. Trimming shortened V by 5 bases and J by 8 bases, and 13 bases separated the two germline ends. Germline V gives CDR1 SEHNR, CDR2 FQNEAQ (reference sequence). DNA of the CDR3: TGTGCCAGCAGCCCTCCTGGTGCGTACATTCAGTACTTC. Its translation is CASSPPGAYIQYF.

The genes are TRBV7-2 and TRBJ2-1; D might be TRBD1 (6 bases). The CDR3 totals 15 residues. Trimming cost V 5 bases and J 8 bases, with 19 bases left between them. The germline CDR1 and CDR2 sequences are SGHTA and FQGNSA. The CDR3 region has the DNA TGTGCCAGCAGCCCGCGACAGGCCCTAGGGGATGAGCAGTTCTTC. Protein product: CASSPRQALGDEQFF.

In its sample, this clonotype was seen a few times. The J gene is TRBJ2-4, the V gene TRBV6-5; D not resolved. V dropped 8 bases and J dropped 0 bases, with 11 bases sitting between them. The CDR3 loop spans 14 amino acids. CDR1 and CDR2 from the germline V gene are MNHEY and SVGAGI. Here the CDR3 DNA reads TGTGCCAGCGTAGGGAATCTAGCCAAAAACATTCAGTACTTC. Translation: CASVGNLAKNIQYF.

This chain joins TRBV29-1 and TRBJ2-1; TRBD2 matches 11 bases. Germline loops: CDR1 SQVTM, CDR2 ANQGSEA. The CDR3 spans 19 residues. V shed 7 bases, J shed 1 base, and the junction held 18 bases outside the gene matches. The CDR3 coding sequence is TGCAGCGCCCTAGGGGTGACTAGCGGGATTTTCGGATCCTACAATGAGCAGTTCTTC. Translating it yields CSALGVTSGIFGSYNEQFF.

The chain couples TRBV10-3 to TRBJ2-1; 11 bases align to TRBD2. The CDR3 spans 15 residues. The germline V gene has CDR1 ENHRY and CDR2 SYGVKD. V lost 3 bases, J lost 8 bases, and 6 bases stayed unmatched. As DNA, the CDR3 is TGTGCCATCAGTGACGTAGCGGGAGGGCCGGATGAGCAGTTCTTC. It yields the protein CAISDVAGGPDEQFF.

The chain couples TRBV7-2 to TRBJ1-2, with 7 bases that match TRBD1. The V and J ends lost 5 bases and 6 bases, in that order; junction bases with no gene match: 9. The CDR3 runs to 14 residues. Looked up from germline, CDR1 is SGHTA and CDR2 is FQGNSA. CDR3: CASSTTDRDNGYTF. CDR3 in DNA: TGTGCCAGCAGCACGACAGACAGGGATAATGGCTACACCTTC.

This clonotype occurred a few times. The rearrangement joins TRBV6-6 to TRBJ2-5; 11 bases map to TRBD1. The germline gives CDR1 MNHNY, CDR2 SVGAGI (reference sequence). Trimming cost V 0 bases and J 4 bases; bases outside gene matches: 1. The CDR3 length is 15 residues. CDR3 amino acids: CASSYSGQGAETQYF. The DNA of the CDR3 is TGTGCCAGCAGTTACTCCGGACAGGGGGCAGAGACCCAGTACTTC.

The chain recombines TRBV28 with TRBJ2-1, with 7 nucleotides matching TRBD1. The CDR3 loop spans 14 amino acids. Germline V gene sequence: CDR1 MDHEN, CDR2 SYDVKM. J gave up 6 bases and V 6 bases, and 8 bases lay outside the gene matches. The CDR3 DNA sequence: TGTGCCAGCAGGAAACCCAGGGGGATCAATGAGCAGTTCTTC. Amino acid sequence: CASRKPRGINEQFF. Filled out from reference TRBV28 and TRBJ2-1, the complete variable domain reads DVKVTQSSRYLVKRTGEKVFLECVQDMDHENMFWYRQDPGLGLRLIYFSYDVKMKEKGDIPEGYSVSREKKERFSLILESASTNQTSMYLCASRKPRGINEQFFGPGTRLTVL.

The gene calls are TRBV27 and TRBJ1-4, with D unclear. V was shortened by 2 bases and J by 4 bases, with 11 bases between the two germline ends. Germline-derived CDR1 and CDR2 are MNHEY and SMNVEV (reference sequence). CDR3 length equals 15 residues. The CDR3 region is CASSLLKDHNEKLFF. The CDR3 DNA reads as TGTGCCAGCAGTTTACTTAAGGACCATAATGAAAAACTGTTTTTT.

This chain connects TRBV2 to TRBJ1-6, with 8 bases matching TRBD1. This CDR3 has 14 amino acids. V lost 8 bases and J lost 6; bases outside the gene matches: 6. The V gene's germline CDR1 is SNHLY and CDR2 FYNNEI. Here the CDR3 reads CASGQGARNSPLHF. As DNA, the CDR3 is TGTGCCAGCGGCCAGGGGGCGCGTAATTCACCCCTCCACTTT.

This clonotype has a handful of counts. This chain uses TRBV7-2 with TRBJ1-5, with D hard to call. Trimming cost V 5 bases and J 2 bases, with 4 bases left between them. The CDR3 loop spans 12 amino acids. Germline values: CDR1 SGHTA, CDR2 FQGNSA. The CDR3 DNA sequence: TGTGCCAGCAGCAAAGGCAATCAGCCCCAGCATTTT. Amino acid sequence: CASSKGNQPQHF.

This clonotype was counted only a few times. The rearrangement uses TRBV5-5 and TRBJ2-5, with TRBD1 matching over 8 bases. This CDR3 region has 14 residues. CDR1 SGHKS and CDR2 YYEKEE come from the germline V gene (reference sequence). Trimming at V came to 4 bases and at J to 1 base, leaving 3 bases not matched to a gene. CDR3 coding DNA: TGTGCCAGCAGCGGCGGGACAGGCCAAGAGACCCAGTACTTC. It translates to CASSGGTGQETQYF.